These 12 T cell receptor beta chains were sequenced from one sample in a study of T cell repertoires in breast cancer. Paired alpha-beta TCRs of CD8+ T cells were analyzed by expanded emulsion RT-PCR. A second nested PCR with blocking oligonucleotides suppressed unpaired genes. TCRdb itself ran the emulsion pairing reads through MiXCR, one entry per CDR3 protein. The sample has thousands of distinct CDR3 sequences; 35% are singletons. The specimen was CD8+ T cells. These receptors all come from a pool of human donors with breast cancer or a healthy control (not recorded which).

The chain employs TRBV5-6 and TRBJ1-1; no definite D call. CDR1 and CDR2 from the germline V gene are SGHDT and YYEEEE. The CDR3 runs to 14 residues. V was clipped by 1 base and J by 1 base, with 8 bases between them. The CDR3 loop reads CASSLTAGNTEAFF. DNA for the CDR3: TGTGCCAGCAGCTTGACAGCAGGGAACACTGAAGCTTTCTTT.

This clonotype was counted many times. V is TRBV7-9 and J is TRBJ2-5; 9 positions match TRBD2. Germline V gene data show CDR1 as SEHNR and CDR2 as FQNEAQ (reference sequence). CDR3 length equals 15 residues. The V and J ends lost 4 bases and 5 bases, in that order; junction bases with no gene match: 8. The CDR3, as DNA: TGTGCCAGCAGCTCGGGACTAGCCGACGGGGAGACCCAGTACTTC. Translated: CASSSGLADGETQYF.

This chain connects TRBV29-1 to TRBJ2-5; D gene ambiguous. V lost 1 base and J 5 bases, leaving 14 bases between the germline ends. CDR1 is SQVTM, CDR2 ANQGSEA, per germline. The CDR3 spans 14 residues. The CDR3 here is CSVEVSRMEETQYF. The CDR3 DNA is TGCAGCGTTGAAGTGTCCCGAATGGAGGAGACCCAGTACTTC.

The chain joins TRBV20-1 to TRBJ1-3; D is ambiguous. Germline loops: CDR1 DFQATT, CDR2 SNEGSKA (reference sequence). This CDR3 region has 12 residues. V lost 3 bases and J lost 7, with 10 bases in between. CDR3 DNA: TGCAGTGCTAGGTCCACCCTCAACACCATATATTTT. It translates to CSARSTLNTIYF.

Ten or more counts support this clonotype. DNA of the CDR3: TGTGCCAGCAGCTCGACAGGGGGGTCGAACACTGAAGCTTTCTTT. Protein sequence: CASSSTGGSNTEAFF. The rearrangement links TRBV7-2 to TRBJ1-1, with 9 bases identical to TRBD1. V was pared by 4 bases and J by 1 base, with 4 bases of the junction left unmatched. The CDR3 totals 15 residues. Germline V gene lookup returns CDR1 SGHTA and CDR2 FQGNSA.

The chain employs TRBV14 and TRBJ2-1, with 11 bases lining up with TRBD2. The CDR3 totals 15 residues. J lost 8 bases, V lost 2 bases, and 5 bases had no gene match. The germline V gene has CDR1 SGHDN and CDR2 FVKESK. The CDR3 reads CASSQLAGGIDEQFF. CDR3 sequence (DNA): TGTGCCAGCAGCCAACTAGCGGGAGGAATAGATGAGCAGTTCTTC.

This clonotype appeared many times. The chain carries TRBV29-1 and TRBJ1-1; maybe TRBD1 (5 bases). The CDR3 contains 13 residues. The V gene's germline CDR1 is SQVTM and CDR2 ANQGSEA. Deletions cut 2 bases from V and 4 bases from J, with 11 bases between. The CDR3 spells CSVERQGATEAFF. In DNA, the CDR3 is TGCAGCGTTGAAAGGCAAGGGGCCACTGAAGCTTTCTTT.

Details on this clonotype: The CDR3 ends on some other residue instead of the conserved phenylalanine or tryptophan, so this is likely a read error. The chain combines TRBV14 with TRBJ2-1; TRBD1 might be the D (6 bases). V shed 8 bases and J shed 10 bases, with 24 bases lying between them. Germline V gene data show CDR1 as SGHDN and CDR2 as FVKESK. This CDR3 has 15 amino acids. CDR3 in DNA: TGTGCCAGCCGCCGGAGACAGGTGCAACTCGAGGAGCAGTTCGTC. Protein product: CASRRRQVQLEEQFV.

Turning to this clonotype: The germline gene is not matched at one end of the junction; a read error may be the cause. V is TRBV28 and J is TRBJ2-3; D perhaps matches TRBD1 (6 bases). Germline CDR1 reads MDHEN; CDR2 reads SYDVKM. The CDR3 is made up of 12 amino acids. CDR3 loop: CASSLGDKARHF. The CDR3, as DNA: TGTGCCAGCAGTTTAGGGGACAAGGCAAGGCATTTT.

This clonotype is labeled large. The chain's CDR3 is CASSYKGGLIEAFF. The CDR3 DNA reads as TGTGCCAGCAGTTATAAAGGGGGCCTAATTGAAGCTTTCTTT. The chain couples TRBV6-2 or TRBV6-3 to TRBJ1-1, with TRBD1 matching over 7 bases. The V and J ends lost 3 bases and 7 bases, in that order; junction bases with no gene match: 8. CDR1 is MNHEY, CDR2 SVGEGT, per germline. The CDR3 extends over 14 amino acids.

This clonotype has more than one count but fewer than ten. J is TRBJ2-3 and V is TRBV19, with 8 bases fitting TRBD2. The CDR3 contains 15 residues. J lost 8 bases, V lost 7 bases, and 14 bases had no gene match. Germline values: CDR1 LNHDA, CDR2 SQIVND (reference sequence). The chain's CDR3 is CASTQTSALRSTQYF. The CDR3 region has the DNA TGTGCCAGTACGCAGACTAGCGCTCTGAGGAGTACGCAGTATTTT.

This clonotype was seen a handful of times. The rearrangement joins TRBV3-1 to TRBJ2-4; D gene uncertain. The CDR3 consists of 15 residues. V lost 0 bases and J lost 3, with 9 bases in between. The V gene's germline CDR1 is LGHDT and CDR2 YNNKEL (reference sequence). The CDR3 sequence is CASSQDMWDKNIQYF. In nucleotides, the CDR3 is TGTGCCAGCAGCCAAGATATGTGGGACAAAAACATTCAGTACTTC.